This entry describes one TCR beta chain. This record belongs to a study of blood T cell repertoires in COVID-19. Study overall: Researchers got acute and convalescent COVID-19 samples from the United States, Italy and Spain. Nucleic acid was either cDNA or gDNA, and it came from T cells, B-cell-depleted T cells, or PBMCs.

CDR1 is SGHTA and CDR2 is FQGNSA in the germline V gene. The junction had 4 bases not matched to a gene; V was cut back by 1 base and J by 6 bases. CDR3 size: 16 residues. The authors' processing: Reference gene primer amplification gave estimated nucleated cell counts. Sequencing was performed with immunoSEQ multiplex PCR; in TCRdb, only in-frame clones are kept and a portion is missing. From that table come the V and J calls and clone size; the DNA was used to work out D and trimming. In the table there are 25,000 to 35,000 clones, over 75% of which are singletons. This clonotype was sampled from a human donor in a cohort sampled during active COVID-19. V usage is TRBV7-2 and J usage is TRBJ2-7; 15 bases align to TRBD2. The sample consisted of peripheral blood. The CDR3 sequence is CASSLDGTSGGREQYF. Here the CDR3 DNA reads TGTGCCAGCAGCTTAGACGGGACTAGCGGGGGGCGCGAGCAGTACTTC.